Here is one T cell receptor (beta chain) with its context. The CDR3 has 19 residues. The germline V gene has CDR1 SGDLS and CDR2 YYNGEE. Trimming took 0 bases from V and 3 from J; bases not matched to a gene: 15. The data originate from a study of blood T cell repertoires in COVID-19. Study-level background: COVID-19 samples collected from the United States, Italy and Spain covered acute and convalescent phases. PBMCs, B-cell-depleted T cells, or T cells were the source of the cDNA or gDNA that made up the material.

Using immunoSEQ multiplex PCR, the repertoire was profiled, and TCRdb retains in-frame clones only, with some absent. The data hold a few hundred thousand clones, with about 86% observed a single time. This chain uses TRBV9 with TRBJ2-5; 9 bases map to TRBD1. Sequencing was done on a sample of peripheral blood. This clonotype originated in a person aged 65 to 85 with COVID-19, enrolled during active disease. The CDR3 DNA sequence: TGTGCCAGCAGCGTAGCTACGGTGGGGACAGGGATACGCGAAGAGACCCAGTACTTC. It is translated as CASSVATVGTGIREETQYF.